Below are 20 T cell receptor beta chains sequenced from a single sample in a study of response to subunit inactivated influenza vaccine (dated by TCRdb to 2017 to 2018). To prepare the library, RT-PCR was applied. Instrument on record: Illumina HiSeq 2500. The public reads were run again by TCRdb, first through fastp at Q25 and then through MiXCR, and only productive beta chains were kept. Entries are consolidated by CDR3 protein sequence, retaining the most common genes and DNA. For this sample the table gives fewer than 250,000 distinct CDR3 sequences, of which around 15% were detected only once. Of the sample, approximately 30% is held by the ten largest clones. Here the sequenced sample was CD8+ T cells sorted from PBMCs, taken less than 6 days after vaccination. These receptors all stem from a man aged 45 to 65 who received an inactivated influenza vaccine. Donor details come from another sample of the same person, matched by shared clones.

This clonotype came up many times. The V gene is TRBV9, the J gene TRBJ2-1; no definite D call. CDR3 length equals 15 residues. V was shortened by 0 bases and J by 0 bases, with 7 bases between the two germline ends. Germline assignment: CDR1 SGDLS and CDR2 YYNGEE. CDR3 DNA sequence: TGTGCCAGCAGCGTAGGATCGAGCTCCTACAATGAGCAGTTCTTC. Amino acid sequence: CASSVGSSSYNEQFF. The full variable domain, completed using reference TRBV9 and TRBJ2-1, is DSGVTQTPKHLITATGQRVTLRCSPRSGDLSVYWYQQSLDQGLQFLIQYYNGEERAKGNILERFSAQQFPDLHSELNLSSLELGDSALYFCASSVGSSSYNEQFFGPGTRLTVL.

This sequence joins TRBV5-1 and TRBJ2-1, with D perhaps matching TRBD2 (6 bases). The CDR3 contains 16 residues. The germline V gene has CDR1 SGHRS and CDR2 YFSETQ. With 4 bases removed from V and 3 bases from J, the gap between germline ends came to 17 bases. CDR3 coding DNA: TGCGCCAGCAGCCGGACTACCTCAGAGTTCTACAATGAGCAGTTCTTC. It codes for CASSRTTSEFYNEQFF.

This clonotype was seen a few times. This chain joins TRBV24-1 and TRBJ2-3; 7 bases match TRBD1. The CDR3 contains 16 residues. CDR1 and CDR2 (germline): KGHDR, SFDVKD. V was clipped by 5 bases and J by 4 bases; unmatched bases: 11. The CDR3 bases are TGTGCCACCAGTGGCCCCGGGACAGCTCGATCAGATACGCAGTATTTT. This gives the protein CATSGPGTARSDTQYF.

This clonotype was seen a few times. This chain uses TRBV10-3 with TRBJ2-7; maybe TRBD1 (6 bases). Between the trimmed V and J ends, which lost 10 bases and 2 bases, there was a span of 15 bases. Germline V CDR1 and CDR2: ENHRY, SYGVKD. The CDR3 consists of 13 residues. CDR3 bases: TGTGCCACCTCGGACAGTCCCGCCTACGAGCAGTACTTC. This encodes CATSDSPAYEQYF.

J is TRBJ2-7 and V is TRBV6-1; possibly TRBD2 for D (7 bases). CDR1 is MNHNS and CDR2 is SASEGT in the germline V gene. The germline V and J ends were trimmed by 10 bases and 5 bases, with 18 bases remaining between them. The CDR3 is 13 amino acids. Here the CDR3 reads CATTRGGGDEQYF. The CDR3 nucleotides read TGTGCCACCACCAGGGGAGGGGGGGACGAGCAGTACTTC.

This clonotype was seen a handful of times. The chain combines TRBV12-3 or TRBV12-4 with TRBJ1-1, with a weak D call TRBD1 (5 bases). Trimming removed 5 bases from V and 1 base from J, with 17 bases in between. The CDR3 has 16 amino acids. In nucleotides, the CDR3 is TGTGCCAGCAGTCAGGGACCGGGCCGAGCGAACACTGAAGCTTTCTTT. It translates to CASSQGPGRANTEAFF.

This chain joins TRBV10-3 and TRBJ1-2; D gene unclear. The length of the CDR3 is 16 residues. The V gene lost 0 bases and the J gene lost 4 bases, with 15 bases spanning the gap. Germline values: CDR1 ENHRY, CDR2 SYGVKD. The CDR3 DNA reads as TGTGCCATCAGTGAGTCAGTGAACACCGGTACCTATGGCTACACCTTC. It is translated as CAISESVNTGTYGYTF.

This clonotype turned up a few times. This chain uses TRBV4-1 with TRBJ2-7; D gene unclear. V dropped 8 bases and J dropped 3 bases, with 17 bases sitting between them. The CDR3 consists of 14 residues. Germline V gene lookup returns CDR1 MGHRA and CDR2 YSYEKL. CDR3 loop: CASSLGGTDYEQYF. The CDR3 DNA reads TGCGCCAGCTCATTGGGCGGTACAGACTACGAGCAGTACTTC.

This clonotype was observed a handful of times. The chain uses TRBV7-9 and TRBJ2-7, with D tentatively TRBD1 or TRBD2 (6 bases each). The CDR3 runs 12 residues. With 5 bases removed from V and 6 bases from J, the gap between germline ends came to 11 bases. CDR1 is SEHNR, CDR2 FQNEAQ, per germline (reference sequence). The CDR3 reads CASSPSGAEQYF. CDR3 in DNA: TGTGCCAGCAGCCCTTCGGGGGCCGAGCAGTACTTC.

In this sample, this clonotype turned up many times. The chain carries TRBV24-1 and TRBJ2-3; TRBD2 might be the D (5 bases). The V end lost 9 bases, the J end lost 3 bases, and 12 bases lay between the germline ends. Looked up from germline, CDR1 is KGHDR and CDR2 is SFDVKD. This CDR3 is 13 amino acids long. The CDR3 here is CATSHPGTDTQYF. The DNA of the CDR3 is TGTGCCACCTCACACCCGGGGACAGATACGCAGTATTTT.

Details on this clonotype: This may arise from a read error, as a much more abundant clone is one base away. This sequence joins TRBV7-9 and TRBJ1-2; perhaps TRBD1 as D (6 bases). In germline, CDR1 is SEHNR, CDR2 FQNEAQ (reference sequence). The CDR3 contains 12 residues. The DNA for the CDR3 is TGTGCCAGCAGCTCTCGACAGGTCGGCTACTCCTTC. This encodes CASSSRQVGYSF.

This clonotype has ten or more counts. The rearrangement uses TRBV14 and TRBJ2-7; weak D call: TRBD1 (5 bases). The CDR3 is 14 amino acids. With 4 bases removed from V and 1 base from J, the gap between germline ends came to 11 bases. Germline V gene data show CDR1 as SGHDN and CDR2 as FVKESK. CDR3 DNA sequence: TGTGCCAGCAGCCGTCAGGGAATTTCCTACGAGCAGTACTTC. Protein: CASSRQGISYEQYF.

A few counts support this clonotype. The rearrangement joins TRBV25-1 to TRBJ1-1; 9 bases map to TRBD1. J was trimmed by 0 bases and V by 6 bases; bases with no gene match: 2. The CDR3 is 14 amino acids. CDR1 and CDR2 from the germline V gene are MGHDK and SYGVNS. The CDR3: CASSGTGLNTEAFF. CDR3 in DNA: TGTGCCAGCAGCGGGACAGGGTTGAACACTGAAGCTTTCTTT.

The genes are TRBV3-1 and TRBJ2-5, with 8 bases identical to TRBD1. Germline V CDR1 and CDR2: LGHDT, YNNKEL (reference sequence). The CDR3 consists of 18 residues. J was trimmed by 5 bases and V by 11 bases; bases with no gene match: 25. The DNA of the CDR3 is TGTGCCCGCTGTCCAACCCCGACAGGGCAGGGGGCTTGGGAGACCCAGTACTTC. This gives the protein CARCPTPTGQGAWETQYF.

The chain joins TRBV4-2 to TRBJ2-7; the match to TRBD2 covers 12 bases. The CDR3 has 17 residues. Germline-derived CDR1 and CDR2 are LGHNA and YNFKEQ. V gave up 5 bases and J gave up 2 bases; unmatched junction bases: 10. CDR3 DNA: TGTGCCAGCAGCGAAGGGGAAGGACTAGCGGGGACCTACGAGCAGTACTTC. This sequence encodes CASSEGEGLAGTYEQYF.

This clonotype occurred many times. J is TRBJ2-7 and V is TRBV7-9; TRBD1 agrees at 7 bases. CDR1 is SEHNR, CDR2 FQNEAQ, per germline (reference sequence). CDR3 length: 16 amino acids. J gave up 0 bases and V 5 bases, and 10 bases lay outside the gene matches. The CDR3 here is CASSTDRDRDSYEQYF. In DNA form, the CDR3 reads TGTGCCAGCAGCACGGACCGGGACAGAGACTCCTACGAGCAGTACTTC.

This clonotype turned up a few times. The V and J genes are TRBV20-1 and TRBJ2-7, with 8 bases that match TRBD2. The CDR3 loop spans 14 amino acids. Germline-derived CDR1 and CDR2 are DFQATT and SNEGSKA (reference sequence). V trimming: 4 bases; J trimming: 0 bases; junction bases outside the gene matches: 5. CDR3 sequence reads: CSAITGGVSYEQYF. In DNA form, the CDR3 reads TGCAGTGCTATTACGGGAGGGGTCTCCTACGAGCAGTACTTC.

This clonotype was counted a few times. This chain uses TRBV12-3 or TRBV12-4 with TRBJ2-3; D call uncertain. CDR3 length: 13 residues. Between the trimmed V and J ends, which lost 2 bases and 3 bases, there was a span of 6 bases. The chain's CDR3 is CASSLFATDTQYF. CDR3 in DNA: TGTGCCAGCAGTTTATTTGCGACAGATACGCAGTATTTT.

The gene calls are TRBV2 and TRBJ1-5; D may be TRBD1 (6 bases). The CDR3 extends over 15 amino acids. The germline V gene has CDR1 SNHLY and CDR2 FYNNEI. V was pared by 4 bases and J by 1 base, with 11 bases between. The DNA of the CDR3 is TGTGCCAGCAGTGGGGGGGCGTCGAGCAATCAGCCCCAGCATTTT. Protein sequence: CASSGGASSNQPQHF.

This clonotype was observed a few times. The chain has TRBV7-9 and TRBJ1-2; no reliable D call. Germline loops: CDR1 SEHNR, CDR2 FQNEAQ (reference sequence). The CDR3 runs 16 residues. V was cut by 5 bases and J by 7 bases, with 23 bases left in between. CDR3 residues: CASSPKRAILGSGYTF. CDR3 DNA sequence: TGTGCCAGCAGCCCCAAGAGGGCAATCTTAGGGAGTGGCTACACCTTC.